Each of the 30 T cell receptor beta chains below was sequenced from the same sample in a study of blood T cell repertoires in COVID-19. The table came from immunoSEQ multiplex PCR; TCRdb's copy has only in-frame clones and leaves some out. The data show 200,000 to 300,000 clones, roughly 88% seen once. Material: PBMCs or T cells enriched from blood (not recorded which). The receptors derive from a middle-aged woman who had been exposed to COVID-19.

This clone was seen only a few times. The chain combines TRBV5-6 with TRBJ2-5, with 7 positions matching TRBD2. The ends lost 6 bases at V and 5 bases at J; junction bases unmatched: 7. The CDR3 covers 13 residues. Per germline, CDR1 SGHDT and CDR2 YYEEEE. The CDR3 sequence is CASTPGGGETQYF. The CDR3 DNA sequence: TGTGCCAGCACACCGGGAGGAGGGGAGACCCAGTACTTC.

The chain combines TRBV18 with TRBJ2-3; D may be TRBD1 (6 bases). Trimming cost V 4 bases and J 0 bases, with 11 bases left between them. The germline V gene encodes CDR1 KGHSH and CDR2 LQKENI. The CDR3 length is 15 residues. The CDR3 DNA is TGTGCCAGCTCACTAGACACAGGGAGCACAGATACGCAGTATTTT. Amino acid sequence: CASSLDTGSTDTQYF. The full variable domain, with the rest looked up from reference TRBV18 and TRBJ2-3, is NAGVMQNPRHLVRRRGQEARLRCSPMKGHSHVYWYRQLPEEGLKFMVYLQKENIIDESGMPKERFSAEFPKEGPSILRIQQVVRGDSAAYFCASSLDTGSTDTQYFGPGTRLTVL.

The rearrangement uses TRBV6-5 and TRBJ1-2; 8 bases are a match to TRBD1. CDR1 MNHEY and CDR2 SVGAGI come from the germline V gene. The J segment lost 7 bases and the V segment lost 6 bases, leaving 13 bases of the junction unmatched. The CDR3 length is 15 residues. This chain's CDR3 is CASSLATGEFAGYTF. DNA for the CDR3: TGTGCCAGCAGCCTGGCGACAGGGGAGTTTGCTGGCTACACCTTC.

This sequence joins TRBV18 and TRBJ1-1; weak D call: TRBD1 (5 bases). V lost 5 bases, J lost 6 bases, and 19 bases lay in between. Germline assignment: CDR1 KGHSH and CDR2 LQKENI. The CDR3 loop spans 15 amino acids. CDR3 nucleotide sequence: TGTGCCAGCTCATCCGATGGACTGACGGGGGCTGAAGCTTTCTTT. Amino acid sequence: CASSSDGLTGAEAFF.

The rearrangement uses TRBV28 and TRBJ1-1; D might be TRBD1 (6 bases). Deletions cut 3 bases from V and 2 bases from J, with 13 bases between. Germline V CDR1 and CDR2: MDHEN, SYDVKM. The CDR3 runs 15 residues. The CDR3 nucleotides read TGTGCCAGCAGTTTCGGACAGAGGGGAAACACTGAAGCTTTCTTT. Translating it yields CASSFGQRGNTEAFF.

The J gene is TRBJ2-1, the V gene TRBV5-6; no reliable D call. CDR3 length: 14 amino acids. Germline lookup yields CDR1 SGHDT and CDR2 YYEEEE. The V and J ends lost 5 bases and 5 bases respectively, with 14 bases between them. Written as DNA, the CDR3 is TGTGCCAGCAGGACATATCAGACGGACAATGAGCAGTTCTTC. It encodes CASRTYQTDNEQFF.

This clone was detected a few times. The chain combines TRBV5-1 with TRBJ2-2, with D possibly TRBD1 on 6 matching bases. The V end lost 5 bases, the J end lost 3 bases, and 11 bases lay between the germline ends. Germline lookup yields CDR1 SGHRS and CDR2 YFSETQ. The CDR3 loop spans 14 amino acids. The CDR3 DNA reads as TGCGCCAGCAGAGAGGGGGTAGACACCGGGGAGCTGTTTTTT. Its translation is CASREGVDTGELFF.

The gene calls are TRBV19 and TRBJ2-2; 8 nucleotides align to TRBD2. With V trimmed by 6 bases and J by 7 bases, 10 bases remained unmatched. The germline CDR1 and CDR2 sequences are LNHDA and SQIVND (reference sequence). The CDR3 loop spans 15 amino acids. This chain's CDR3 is CASREGEAGVGELFF. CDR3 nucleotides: TGTGCCAGTAGAGAAGGGGAAGCGGGAGTCGGGGAGCTGTTTTTT.

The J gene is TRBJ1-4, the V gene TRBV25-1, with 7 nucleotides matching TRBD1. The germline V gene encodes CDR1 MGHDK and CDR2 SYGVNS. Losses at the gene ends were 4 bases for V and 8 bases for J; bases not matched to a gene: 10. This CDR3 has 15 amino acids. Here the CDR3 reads CASSADRVGGEKLFF. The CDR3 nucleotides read TGTGCCAGCAGTGCAGACAGGGTGGGTGGAGAAAAACTGTTTTTT.

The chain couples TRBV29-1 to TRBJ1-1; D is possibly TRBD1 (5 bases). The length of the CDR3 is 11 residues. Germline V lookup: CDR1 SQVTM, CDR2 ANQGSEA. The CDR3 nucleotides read TGCACTATCAGGGTGAACACTGAAGCTTTCTTT. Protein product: CTIRVNTEAFF. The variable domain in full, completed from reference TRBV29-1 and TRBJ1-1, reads SAVISQKPSRDICQRGTSLTIQCQVDSQVTMMFWYRQQPGQSLTLIATANQGSEATYESGFVIDKFPISRPNLTFSTLTVSNMSPEDSSIYLCTIRVNTEAFFGQGTRLTVV.

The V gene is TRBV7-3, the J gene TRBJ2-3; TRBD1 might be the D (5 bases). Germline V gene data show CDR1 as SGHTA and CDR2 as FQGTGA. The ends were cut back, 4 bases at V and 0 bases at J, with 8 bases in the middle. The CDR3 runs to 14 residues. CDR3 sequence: CASSSTGSTDTQYF. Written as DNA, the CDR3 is TGTGCCAGCAGCTCCACAGGAAGCACAGATACGCAGTATTTT.

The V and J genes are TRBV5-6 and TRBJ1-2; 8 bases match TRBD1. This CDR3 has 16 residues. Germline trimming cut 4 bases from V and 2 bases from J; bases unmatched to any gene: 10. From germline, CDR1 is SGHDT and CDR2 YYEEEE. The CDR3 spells CASSPGDRSINYGYTF. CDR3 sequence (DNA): TGTGCCAGCAGCCCGGGGGACAGGTCGATAAACTATGGCTACACCTTC.

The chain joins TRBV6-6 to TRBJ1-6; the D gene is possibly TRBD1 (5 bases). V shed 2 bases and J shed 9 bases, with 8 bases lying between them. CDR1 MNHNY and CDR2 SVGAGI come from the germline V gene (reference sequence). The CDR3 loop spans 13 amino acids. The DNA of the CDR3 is TGTGCCAGCAGTTACGGGGGGGGTTCACCCCTCCACTTT. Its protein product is CASSYGGGSPLHF.

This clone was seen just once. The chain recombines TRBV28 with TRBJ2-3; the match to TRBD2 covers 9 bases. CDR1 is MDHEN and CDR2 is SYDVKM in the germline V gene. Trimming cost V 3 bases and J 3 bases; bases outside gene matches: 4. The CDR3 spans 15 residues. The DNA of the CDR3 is TGTGCCAGCAGTTTGGCGGGGGGGCGGACAGATACGCAGTATTTT. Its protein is CASSLAGGRTDTQYF.

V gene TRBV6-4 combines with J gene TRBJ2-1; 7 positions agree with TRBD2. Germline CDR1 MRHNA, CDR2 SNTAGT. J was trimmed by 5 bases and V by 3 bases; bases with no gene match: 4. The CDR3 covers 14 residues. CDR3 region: CASSEAGRDNEQFF. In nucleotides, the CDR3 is TGTGCCAGCAGTGAGGCGGGGAGGGACAATGAGCAGTTCTTC.

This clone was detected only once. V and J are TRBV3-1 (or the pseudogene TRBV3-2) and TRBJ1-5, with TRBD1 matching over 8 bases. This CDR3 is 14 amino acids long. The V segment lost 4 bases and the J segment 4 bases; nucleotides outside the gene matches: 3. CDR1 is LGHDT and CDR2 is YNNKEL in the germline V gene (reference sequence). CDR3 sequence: CASSLDRVNQPQHF. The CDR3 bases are TGTGCCAGCAGCCTGGACAGGGTTAATCAGCCCCAGCATTTT.

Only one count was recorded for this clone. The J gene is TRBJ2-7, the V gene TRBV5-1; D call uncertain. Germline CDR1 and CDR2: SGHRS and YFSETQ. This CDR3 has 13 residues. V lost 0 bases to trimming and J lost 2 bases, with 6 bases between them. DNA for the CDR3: TGCGCCAGCAGCTTGGGACTGACCTACGAGCAGTACTTC. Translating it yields CASSLGLTYEQYF.

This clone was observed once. Here the CDR3 DNA reads TGTGCCTCCGGGGGGGGGAACACTGAAGCTTTCTTT. Encoded protein: CASGGGNTEAFF. The chain couples TRBV10-3 to TRBJ1-1; D may be TRBD1 (5 bases). Germline CDR1 ENHRY, CDR2 SYGVKD. This CDR3 has 12 residues. Trimming left V 11 bases short and J 1 base short, with 11 bases between.

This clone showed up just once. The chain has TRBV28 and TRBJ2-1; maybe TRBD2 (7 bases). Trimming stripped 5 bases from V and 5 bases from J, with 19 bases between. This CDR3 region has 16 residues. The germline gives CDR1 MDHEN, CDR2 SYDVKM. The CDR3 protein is CASSLPMGGGHNEQFF. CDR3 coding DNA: TGTGCCAGCAGTCTTCCCATGGGCGGGGGCCACAATGAGCAGTTCTTC.

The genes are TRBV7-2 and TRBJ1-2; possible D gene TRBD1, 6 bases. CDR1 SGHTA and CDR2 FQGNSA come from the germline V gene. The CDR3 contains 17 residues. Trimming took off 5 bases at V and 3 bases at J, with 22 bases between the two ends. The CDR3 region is CASSAGSYREGDYGYTF. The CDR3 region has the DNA TGTGCCAGCAGCGCCGGTTCCTACAGGGAAGGCGACTATGGCTACACCTTC.

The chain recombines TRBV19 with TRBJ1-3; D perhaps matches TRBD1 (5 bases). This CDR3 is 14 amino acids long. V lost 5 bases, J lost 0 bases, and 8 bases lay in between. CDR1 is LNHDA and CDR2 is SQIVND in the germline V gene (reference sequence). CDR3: CASSRQSSGNTIYF. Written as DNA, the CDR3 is TGTGCCAGTAGTCGACAGAGCTCTGGAAACACCATATATTTT.

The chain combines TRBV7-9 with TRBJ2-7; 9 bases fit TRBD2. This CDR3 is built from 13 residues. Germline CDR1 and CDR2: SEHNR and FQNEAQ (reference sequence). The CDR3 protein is CAYEAGGPHEQYF. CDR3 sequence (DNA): TGTGCTTATGAGGCGGGGGGGCCGCACGAGCAGTACTTC. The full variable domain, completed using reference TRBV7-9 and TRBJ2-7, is DTGVSQNPRHKITKRGQNVTFRCDPISEHNRLYWYRQTLGQGPEFLTYFQNEAQLEKSRLLSDRFSAERPKGSFSTLEIQRTEQGDSAMYLCAYEAGGPHEQYFGPGTRLTVT.

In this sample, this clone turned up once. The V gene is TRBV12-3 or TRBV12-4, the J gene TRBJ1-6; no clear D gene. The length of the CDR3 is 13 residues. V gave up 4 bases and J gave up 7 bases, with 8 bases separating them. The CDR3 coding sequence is TGTGCCAGCAGTTCCTCCCTAAATTCACCCCTCCACTTT. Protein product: CASSSSLNSPLHF.

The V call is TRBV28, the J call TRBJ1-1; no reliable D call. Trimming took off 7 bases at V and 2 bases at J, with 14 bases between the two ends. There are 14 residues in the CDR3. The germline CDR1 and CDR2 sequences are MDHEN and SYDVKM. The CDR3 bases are TGTGCCAGCACCATTAGGAGGGTCAACACTGAAGCTTTCTTT. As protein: CASTIRRVNTEAFF.

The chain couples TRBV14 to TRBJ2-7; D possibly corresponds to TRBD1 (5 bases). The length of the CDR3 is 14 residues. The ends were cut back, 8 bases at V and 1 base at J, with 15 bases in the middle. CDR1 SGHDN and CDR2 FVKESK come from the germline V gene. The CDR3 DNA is TGTGCCAGCGCCCAAGGTTACAGGTCCTACGAGCAGTACTTC. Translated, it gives CASAQGYRSYEQYF.

Written as DNA, the CDR3 is TGTGCCAGCAGCGCCCGGCGGAGAATGGCAGATACGCAGTATTTT. This translates into CASSARRRMADTQYF. The chain joins TRBV7-6 to TRBJ2-3; D gene unclear. The CDR3 runs to 15 residues. Per germline, CDR1 SGHVS and CDR2 FNYEAQ. V was cut by 5 bases and J by 4 bases, with 16 bases left in between.

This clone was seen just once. This CDR3 is CASSLVGLAGGYNEQFF. CDR3 bases: TGTGCCAGCAGCTTAGTGGGGCTAGCGGGGGGTTACAATGAGCAGTTCTTC. The chain couples TRBV7-2 to TRBJ2-1, with 11 bases matching TRBD2. The germline V gene encodes CDR1 SGHTA and CDR2 FQGNSA. This CDR3 has 17 amino acids. Trimming removed 1 base from V and 4 bases from J; junction bases left unmatched: 6. The full variable domain, completed using reference TRBV7-2 and TRBJ2-1, is GAGVSQSPSNKVTEKGKDVELRCDPISGHTALYWYRQSLGQGLEFLIYFQGNSAPDKSGLPSDRFSAERTGGSVSTLTIQRTQQEDSAVYLCASSLVGLAGGYNEQFFGPGTRLTVL.

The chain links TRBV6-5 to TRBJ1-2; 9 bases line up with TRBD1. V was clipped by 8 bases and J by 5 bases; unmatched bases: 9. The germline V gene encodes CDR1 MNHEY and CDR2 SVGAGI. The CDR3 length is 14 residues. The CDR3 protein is CASSRQGGKYGYTF. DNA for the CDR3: TGTGCCAGCTCGAGACAGGGGGGTAAATATGGCTACACCTTC.

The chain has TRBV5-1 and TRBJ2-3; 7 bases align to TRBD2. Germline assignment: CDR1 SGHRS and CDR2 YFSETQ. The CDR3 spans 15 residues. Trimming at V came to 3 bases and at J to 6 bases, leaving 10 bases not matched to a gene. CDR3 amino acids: CASSSGGSRADTQYF. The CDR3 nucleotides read TGCGCCAGCAGCTCGGGAGGCTCTCGTGCGGATACGCAGTATTTT.

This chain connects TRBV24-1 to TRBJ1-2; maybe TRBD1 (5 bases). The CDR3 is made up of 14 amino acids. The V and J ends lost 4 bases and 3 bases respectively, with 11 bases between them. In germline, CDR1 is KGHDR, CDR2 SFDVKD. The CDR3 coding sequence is TGTGCCACCAGTGACCCTACAGGATACTATGGCTACACCTTC. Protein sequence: CATSDPTGYYGYTF.